Here is one TCR beta chain with its context. This sample was included in a study of blood T cell repertoires in COVID-19. With 5 bases removed from V and 7 bases from J, the gap between germline ends came to 12 bases. Germline V gives CDR1 LNHDA, CDR2 SQIVND (reference sequence). This CDR3 region has 13 residues. Generated by immunoSEQ multiplex PCR, the TCRdb table keeps only in-frame clones and is missing some. The table has 300,000 to 400,000 clones, about 91% seen once. This receptor was obtained from a woman in her thirties with COVID-19, enrolled during active disease. The chain has TRBV19 and TRBJ2-1, with D tentatively TRBD2 (5 bases). The specimen sequenced was peripheral blood. The CDR3 region is CASSFGLINEQFF. CDR3 coding DNA: TGTGCCAGTAGTTTCGGACTCATTAATGAGCAGTTCTTC.